The clone carrying this T cell receptor beta chain was counted a few times. Its antigen is unidentified. Molecular-barcoded quantitative 5'-RACE produced these TCR beta libraries. MiXCR, run by TCRdb on the 5' RACE reads, gives a single entry per CDR3 protein. The table includes about 160,000 distinct CDR3 sequences, approximately 44% detected once. This entry is derived from a study of CD8 T cells in ankylosing spondylitis. Study-level points and caveats: In ankylosing spondylitis blood, a motif of roughly eight highly homologous TCR beta variants appeared characteristic. Clones linked to disease were reported to show significant enrichment in matched ankylosing spondylitis synovial fluid.

V shed 0 bases and J shed 3 bases, with 5 bases lying between them. The CDR3 length is 14 residues. Germline V gives CDR1 MRHNA, CDR2 SNTAGT. This chain uses TRBV6-4 with TRBJ2-2, with D possibly called TRBD1 or TRBD2 (5 bases each). Specimen: synovial fluid, either unsorted or a sorted T cell fraction (not recorded which). The receptor was isolated from a male donor with ankylosing spondylitis. CDR3 amino acids: CASSDSGDTGELFF. The CDR3 DNA sequence: TGTGCCAGCAGTGACTCGGGGGACACCGGGGAGCTGTTTTTT.